This T cell receptor beta chain was sequenced in a study of breast tumors, draining lymph nodes, adjacent tissues. Overall study findings and caveats: Tumor T cell lymph node origin was a supported hypothesis, not proven. The data were judged consistent with most tumor T cells coming from lymph node and expanding in tumor. Tumor repertoires ranked between lymph nodes and nontumor tissue in diversity, with V and J gene preferences. Luminal-like breast cancer showed significantly higher tumor–nontumor repertoire similarity than basal-like.

Breast cancer patients provided tissue from their axillary draining lymph nodes. V lost 4 bases, J lost 2 bases, and 8 bases stayed unmatched. This CDR3 is 16 amino acids long. Germline V CDR1 and CDR2: MNHEY, SMNVEV (reference sequence). This clonotype showed up many times. Its antigen is still unknown. From the multiplex PCR reads, TCRdb called clonotypes with MiXCR, one entry per CDR3 protein. The profile shows about 140,000 distinct CDR3 sequences, less than 35% of them singletons. The chain uses TRBV27 and TRBJ1-2; 9 nucleotides align to TRBD1. The specimen sequenced was axillary lymph node tissue. The receptor was derived from a female donor with breast cancer. Some clones in this sample may be carry-over from other donors' samples. CDR3 region: CASSSTPGTGNYGYTF. CDR3 nucleotide sequence: TGTGCCAGCAGTTCAACCCCCGGGACAGGGAACTATGGCTACACCTTC.